The next 3 T cell receptor beta chains were all read from a single sample in a study of response to subunit inactivated influenza vaccine. TCRdb analysed the RT-PCR reads with MiXCR anew, one entry per CDR3 protein. The repertoire includes 450,000 to 700,000 distinct CDR3 sequences, 14% of them detected once, and over 8.5% sits in the top ten. The sample here was PBMCs from blood, taken 12 days after vaccination. The receptors come from a man aged 50 to 59 who received an inactivated influenza vaccine.

This clonotype has more than one count but fewer than ten. The chain is built from TRBV5-1 and TRBJ1-1, with a possible D match to TRBD1 (6 bases). Germline V lookup: CDR1 SGHRS, CDR2 YFSETQ. This CDR3 comprises 15 residues. V was trimmed by 3 bases and J by 0 bases, leaving 12 bases between them. The CDR3 nucleotides are TGCGCCAGCAGCTCCGAGGGGGGCATGAACACTGAAGCTTTCTTT. The encoded protein is CASSSEGGMNTEAFF. Combining the CDR3 with reference TRBV5-1 and TRBJ1-1 gives the whole variable domain KAGVTQTPRYLIKTRGQQVTLSCSPISGHRSVSWYQQTPGQGLQFLFEYFSETQRNKGNFPGRFSGRQFSNSRSEMNVSTLELGDSALYLCASSSEGGMNTEAFFGQGTRLTVV.

This clonotype appeared a few times. This chain links TRBV14 with TRBJ2-3; D tentatively reads TRBD1 or TRBD2 (5 bases each). The CDR3 spans 18 residues. Germline V gene lookup returns CDR1 SGHDN and CDR2 FVKESK. Trimming pared 4 bases from V and 0 bases from J, leaving 20 bases between. The CDR3 loop is CASSPSYGTPLSTDTQYF. Here the CDR3 DNA reads TGTGCCAGCAGCCCCTCTTATGGGACGCCACTAAGCACAGATACGCAGTATTTT.

This clonotype was detected a few times. The chain employs TRBV3-1 and TRBJ2-1; 10 positions agree with TRBD2. The germline V gene encodes CDR1 LGHDT and CDR2 YNNKEL (reference sequence). The length of the CDR3 is 17 residues. With 0 bases clipped from V and 2 bases from J, the junction kept 4 bases outside the gene matches. The CDR3 loop reads CASSQDAAGGTYNEQFF. In nucleotides, the CDR3 is TGTGCCAGCAGCCAAGATGCAGCGGGGGGGACCTACAATGAGCAGTTCTTC.